This entry describes one T cell receptor (beta chain). The antigen is unknown. This record belongs to a study of cytomegalovirus exposure and HLA in healthy donors. Per germline, CDR1 LGHNA and CDR2 YNFKEQ. Between the trimmed V and J ends, which lost 1 base and 4 bases, there was a span of 11 bases. This CDR3 comprises 16 residues. Study conclusions and caveats: Earlier results showed most TCR beta V segments being productive about 90% or about 30% of the time.

The PCR had 60 Vbeta and 13 Jbeta primers. The data were produced by immunoSEQ multiplex PCR, yet TCRdb's version contains in-frame clones alone and is incomplete. The sample consists of about 110,000 clones, approximately 76% of them appearing once. This clonotype was sampled from a man between 18 and 29 years old in good health and CMV-seronegative. Sequenced material: PBMCs. This chain links TRBV4-2 with TRBJ2-6; D gene ambiguous. The CDR3 reads CASSQARGEGANVLTF. The DNA of the CDR3 is TGTGCCAGCAGCCAAGCTCGCGGTGAGGGGGCCAACGTCCTGACTTTC.